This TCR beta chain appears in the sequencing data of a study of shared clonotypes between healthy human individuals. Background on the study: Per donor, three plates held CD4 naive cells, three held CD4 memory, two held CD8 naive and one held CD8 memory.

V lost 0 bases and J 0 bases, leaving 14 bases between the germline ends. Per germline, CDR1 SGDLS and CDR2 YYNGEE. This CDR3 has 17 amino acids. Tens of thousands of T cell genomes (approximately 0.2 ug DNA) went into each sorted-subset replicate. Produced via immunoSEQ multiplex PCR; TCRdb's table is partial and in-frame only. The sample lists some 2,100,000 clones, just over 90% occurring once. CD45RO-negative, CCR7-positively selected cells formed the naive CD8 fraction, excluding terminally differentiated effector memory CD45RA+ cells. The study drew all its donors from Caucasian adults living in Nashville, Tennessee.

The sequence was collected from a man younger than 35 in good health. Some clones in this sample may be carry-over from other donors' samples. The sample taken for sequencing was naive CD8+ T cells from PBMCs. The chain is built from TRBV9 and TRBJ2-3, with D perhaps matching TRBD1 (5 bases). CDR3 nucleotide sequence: TGTGCCAGCAGCGTAGCTAGACAGTATTCTAGCACAGATACGCAGTATTTT. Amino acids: CASSVARQYSSTDTQYF.